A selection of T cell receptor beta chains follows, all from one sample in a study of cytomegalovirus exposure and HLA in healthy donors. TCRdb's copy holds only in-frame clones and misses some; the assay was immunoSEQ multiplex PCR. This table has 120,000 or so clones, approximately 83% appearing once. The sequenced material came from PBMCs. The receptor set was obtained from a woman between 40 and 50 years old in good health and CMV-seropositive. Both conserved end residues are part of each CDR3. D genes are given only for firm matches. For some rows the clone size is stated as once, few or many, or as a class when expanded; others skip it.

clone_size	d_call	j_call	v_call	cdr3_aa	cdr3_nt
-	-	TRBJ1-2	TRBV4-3	CASSQGDFEGDGYTF	TGCGCCAGCAGCCAAGGAGACTTTGAGGGAGATGGCTACACCTTC
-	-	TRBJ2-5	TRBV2	CASRNGEETQYF	TGTGCCAGCAGGAACGGAGAAGAGACCCAGTACTTC
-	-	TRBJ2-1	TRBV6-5	CASSYRVYNEQFF	TGTGCCAGCAGTTATCGTGTTTACAATGAGCAGTTCTTC
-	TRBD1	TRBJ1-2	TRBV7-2	CASSTTGNYGYTF	TGTGCCAGCAGCACGACAGGGAACTATGGCTACACCTTC
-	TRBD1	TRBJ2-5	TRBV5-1	CASSTTGALETQYF	TGCGCCAGCAGCACGACAGGGGCGCTGGAGACCCAGTACTTC
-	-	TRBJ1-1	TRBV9	CASSSRPEAEAFF	TGTGCCAGCAGCTCCCGGCCTGAGGCTGAAGCTTTCTTT
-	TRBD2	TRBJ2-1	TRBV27	CASSRPGGPSYNEQFF	TGTGCCAGCAGTCGACCGGGAGGCCCCTCCTACAATGAGCAGTTCTTC
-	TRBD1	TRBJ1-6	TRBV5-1	CASSLAQGANSPLHF	TGCGCCAGCAGCTTGGCTCAGGGGGCAAATTCACCCCTCCACTTT
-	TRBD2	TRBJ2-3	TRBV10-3	CAISDPLAGVDRTDTQYF	TGTGCCATCAGTGATCCACTAGCGGGAGTGGATCGCACAGATACGCAGTATTTT
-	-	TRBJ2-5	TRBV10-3	CAISDGQKQETQYF	TGTGCCATCAGTGATGGGCAGAAGCAAGAGACCCAGTACTTC
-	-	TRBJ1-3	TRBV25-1	CASRGAGNTIYF	TGTGCCAGTCGGGGAGCTGGAAACACCATATATTTT
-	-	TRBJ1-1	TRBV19	CASSIVGSRTEAFF	TGTGCCAGTAGTATAGTGGGCAGTCGGACTGAAGCTTTCTTT
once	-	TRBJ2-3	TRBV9	CASSDSESLYTDTQYF	TGTGCCAGCAGCGATTCAGAATCCTTATACACAGATACGCAGTATTTT
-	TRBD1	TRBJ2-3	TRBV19	CASSMGGQGGDTQYF	TGTGCCAGTAGTATGGGAGGACAGGGTGGCGATACGCAGTATTTT
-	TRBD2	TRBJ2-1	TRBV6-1	CASSEGLAGGYNEQFF	TGTGCCAGCAGTGAAGGACTAGCGGGAGGCTACAATGAGCAGTTCTTC
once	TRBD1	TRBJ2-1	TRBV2	CASSLDRGNEQFF	TGTGCCAGCAGTTTAGACAGGGGGAATGAGCAGTTCTTC
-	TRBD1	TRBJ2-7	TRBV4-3	CASSQDLPGQGLYEQYF	TGCGCCAGCAGCCAAGATCTCCCAGGACAGGGGTTGTACGAGCAGTACTTC
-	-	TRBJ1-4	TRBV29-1	CSVEDGEAEKLFF	TGCAGCGTTGAAGATGGCGAGGCTGAAAAACTGTTTTTT
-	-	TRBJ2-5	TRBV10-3	CAISVQGGQETQYF	TGTGCCATCAGTGTACAGGGAGGGCAAGAGACCCAGTACTTC
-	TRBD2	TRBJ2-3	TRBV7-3	CASSPPGGGHQYF	TGTGCCAGCAGCCCACCCGGGGGGGGGCATCAGTATTTT
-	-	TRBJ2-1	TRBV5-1	CASSFRAYNEQFF	TGCGCCAGCAGCTTCCGAGCCTACAATGAGCAGTTCTTC
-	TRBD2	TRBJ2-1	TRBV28	CASSFSGRGYEQFF	TGTGCCAGCAGTTTTAGCGGGAGAGGGTATGAGCAGTTCTTC
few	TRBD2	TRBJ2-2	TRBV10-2	CASSEPRLAGTNTGELFF	TGCGCCAGCAGTGAGCCCCGACTAGCGGGTACGAACACCGGGGAGCTGTTTTTT
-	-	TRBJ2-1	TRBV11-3	CASSLAEPRTADNEQFF	TGTGCCAGCAGCTTAGCCGAACCCCGGACAGCTGACAATGAGCAGTTCTTC
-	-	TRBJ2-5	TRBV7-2	CASSLTHWAKETQYF	TGTGCCAGCAGCCTAACCCATTGGGCTAAGGAGACCCAGTACTTC
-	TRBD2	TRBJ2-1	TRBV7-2	CASSLGVSGRANEQFF	TGTGCCAGCAGCTTAGGAGTTAGCGGGAGGGCCAATGAGCAGTTCTTC
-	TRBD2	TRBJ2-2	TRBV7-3	CASSLGTSAGELFF	TGTGCCAGCAGCTTAGGGACTAGCGCCGGGGAGCTGTTTTTT
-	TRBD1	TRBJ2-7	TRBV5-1	CASSFEQGDEQYF	TGCGCCAGCAGCTTTGAACAGGGGGACGAGCAGTACTTC
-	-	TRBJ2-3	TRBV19	CASSFYPRTDTQYF	TGTGCCAGTAGTTTCTACCCCAGGACAGATACGCAGTATTTT
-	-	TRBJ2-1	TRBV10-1	CASSESTPGTNEQFF	TGCGCCAGCAGTGAGTCGACTCCCGGGACAAATGAGCAGTTCTTC
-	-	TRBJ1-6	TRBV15	CATSRDQAGPLHF	TGTGCCACCAGCAGAGATCAGGCAGGACCCCTCCACTTT
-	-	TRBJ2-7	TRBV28	CASTLQGITYEQYF	TGTGCCAGCACCCTCCAGGGGATCACCTACGAGCAGTACTTC
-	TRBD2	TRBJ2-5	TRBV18	CASSPLSGRAGETQYF	TGTGCCAGCTCACCGCTGAGCGGGAGGGCCGGGGAGACCCAGTACTTC
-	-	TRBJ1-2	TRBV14	CASSQDHTLYGYTF	TGTGCCAGCAGCCAAGATCACACCTTATATGGCTACACCTTC
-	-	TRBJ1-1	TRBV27	CASSLGRKNTEAFF	TGTGCCAGCAGTCTGGGGCGGAAGAACACTGAAGCTTTCTTT
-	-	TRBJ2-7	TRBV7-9	CASSSRWGANVYEQYF	TGTGCCAGCAGCTCCCGGTGGGGCGCTAATGTCTACGAGCAGTACTTC
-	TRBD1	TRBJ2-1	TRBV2	CASSAGQGVYNEQFF	TGTGCCAGTAGCGCTGGACAGGGGGTGTACAATGAGCAGTTCTTC
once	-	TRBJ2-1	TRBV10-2	CASSVSRGNSEQFF	TGCGCCAGCAGTGTTTCCAGGGGAAACAGTGAGCAGTTCTTC
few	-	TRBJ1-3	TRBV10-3	CAISSEYTGSSGNTIYF	TGTGCCATCAGTAGCGAATACACAGGCAGCTCTGGAAACACCATATATTTT
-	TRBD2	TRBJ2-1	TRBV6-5	CASSYGREFEQFF	TGTGCCAGCAGTTACGGGCGGGAGTTTGAGCAGTTCTTC
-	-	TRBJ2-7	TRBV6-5	CASSTGLHEQYF	TGTGCCAGCAGTACAGGATTACACGAGCAGTACTTC
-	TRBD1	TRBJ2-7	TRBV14	CASSQGQGSYEQYF	TGTGCCAGCAGCCAAGGACAGGGTTCCTACGAGCAGTACTTC
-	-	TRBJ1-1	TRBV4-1	CASSQAGGGTEAFF	TGCGCCAGCAGCCAAGCGGGAGGGGGGACTGAAGCTTTCTTT
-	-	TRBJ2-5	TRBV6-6	CASSPGLGTQETQYF	TGTGCCAGCAGTCCCGGACTGGGAACTCAAGAGACCCAGTACTTC
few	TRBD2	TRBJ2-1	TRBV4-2	CASSQEKRDYNEQFF	TGTGCCAGCAGCCAAGAAAAGCGGGACTACAATGAGCAGTTCTTC
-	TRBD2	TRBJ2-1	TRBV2	CASSDPTSGRSYNEQFF	TGTGCCAGCAGTGACCCGACTAGCGGGAGGTCCTACAATGAGCAGTTCTTC